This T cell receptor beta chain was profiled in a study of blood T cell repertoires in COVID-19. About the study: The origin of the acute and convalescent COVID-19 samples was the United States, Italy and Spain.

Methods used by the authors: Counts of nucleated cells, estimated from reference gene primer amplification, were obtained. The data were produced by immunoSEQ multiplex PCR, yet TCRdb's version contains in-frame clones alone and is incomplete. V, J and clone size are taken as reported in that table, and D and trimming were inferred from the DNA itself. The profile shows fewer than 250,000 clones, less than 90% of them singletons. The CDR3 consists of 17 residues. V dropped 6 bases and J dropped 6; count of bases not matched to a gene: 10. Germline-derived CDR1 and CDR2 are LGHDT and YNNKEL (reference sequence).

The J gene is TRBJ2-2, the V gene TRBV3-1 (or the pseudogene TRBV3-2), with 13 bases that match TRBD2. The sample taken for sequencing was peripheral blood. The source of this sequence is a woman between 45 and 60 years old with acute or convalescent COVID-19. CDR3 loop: CASSFAGTSGNAGELFF. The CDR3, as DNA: TGTGCCAGCAGTTTTGCCGGGACTAGCGGGAATGCCGGGGAGCTGTTTTTT.